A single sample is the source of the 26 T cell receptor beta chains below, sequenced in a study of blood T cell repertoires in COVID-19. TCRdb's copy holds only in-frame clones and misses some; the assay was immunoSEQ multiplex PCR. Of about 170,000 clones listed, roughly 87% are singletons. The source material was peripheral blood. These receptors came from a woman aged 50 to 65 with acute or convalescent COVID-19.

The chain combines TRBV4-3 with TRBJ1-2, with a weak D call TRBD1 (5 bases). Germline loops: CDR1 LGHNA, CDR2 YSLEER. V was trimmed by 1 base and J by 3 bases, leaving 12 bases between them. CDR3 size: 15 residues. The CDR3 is CASSQGTPWDYGYTF. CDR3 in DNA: TGCGCCAGCAGCCAAGGGACACCCTGGGACTATGGCTACACCTTC.

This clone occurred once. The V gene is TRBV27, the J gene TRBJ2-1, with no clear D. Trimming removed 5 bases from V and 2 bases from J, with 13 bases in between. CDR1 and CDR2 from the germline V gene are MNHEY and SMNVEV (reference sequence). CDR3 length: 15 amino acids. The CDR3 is CASSPLDGTYNEQFF. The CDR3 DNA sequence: TGTGCCAGCAGTCCGCTAGACGGCACCTACAATGAGCAGTTCTTC.

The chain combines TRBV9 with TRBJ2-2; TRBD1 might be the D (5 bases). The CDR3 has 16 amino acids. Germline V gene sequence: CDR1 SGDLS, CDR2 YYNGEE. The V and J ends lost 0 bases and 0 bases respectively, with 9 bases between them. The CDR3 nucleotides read TGTGCCAGCAGCGTAGGAGCAGGGACGAACACCGGGGAGCTGTTTTTT. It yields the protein CASSVGAGTNTGELFF.

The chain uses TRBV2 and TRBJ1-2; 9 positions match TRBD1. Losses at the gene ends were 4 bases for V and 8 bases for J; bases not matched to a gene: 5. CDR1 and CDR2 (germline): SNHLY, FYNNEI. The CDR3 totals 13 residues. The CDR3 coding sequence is TGTGCCAGCAGTGGGAACAGGGGGCTCGGCTACACCTTC. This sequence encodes CASSGNRGLGYTF.

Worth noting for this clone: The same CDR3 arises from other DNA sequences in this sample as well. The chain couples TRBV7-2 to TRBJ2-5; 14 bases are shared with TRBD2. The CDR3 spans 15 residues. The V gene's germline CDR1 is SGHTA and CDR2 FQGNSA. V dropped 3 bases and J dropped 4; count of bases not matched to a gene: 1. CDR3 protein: CASSLTSGRAETQYF. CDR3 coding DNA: TGTGCCAGCAGCTTGACTAGCGGGAGGGCAGAGACCCAGTACTTC. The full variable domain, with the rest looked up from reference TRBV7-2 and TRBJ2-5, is GAGVSQSPSNKVTEKGKDVELRCDPISGHTALYWYRQSLGQGLEFLIYFQGNSAPDKSGLPSDRFSAERTGGSVSTLTIQRTQQEDSAVYLCASSLTSGRAETQYFGPGTRLLVL.

The chain's CDR3 is CASSFEGDSTDTQYF. Written as DNA, the CDR3 is TGCGCCAGCAGCTTCGAGGGGGATTCCACAGATACGCAGTATTTT. V and J are TRBV5-1 and TRBJ2-3, with D possibly matching TRBD1 (6 bases). The CDR3 is 15 amino acids. Germline loops: CDR1 SGHRS, CDR2 YFSETQ. Trimming pared 2 bases from V and 2 bases from J, leaving 12 bases between.

CDR3 sequence (DNA): TGTGCCAGTAGCAATGTCCCGGGACTAGGTCTTGATACGCAGTATTTT. Protein sequence: CASSNVPGLGLDTQYF. The chain employs TRBV19 and TRBJ2-3; 8 positions agree with TRBD2. V dropped 6 bases and J dropped 6; count of bases not matched to a gene: 14. Germline values: CDR1 LNHDA, CDR2 SQIVND (reference sequence). The CDR3 has 16 residues.

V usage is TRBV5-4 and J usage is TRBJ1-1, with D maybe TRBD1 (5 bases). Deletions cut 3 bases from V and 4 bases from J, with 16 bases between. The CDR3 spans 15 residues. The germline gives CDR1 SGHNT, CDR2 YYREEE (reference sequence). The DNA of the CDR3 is TGTGCCAGCAGCTCGGGGGATAGGGCGGCCACTGAAGCTTTCTTT. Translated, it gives CASSSGDRAATEAFF.

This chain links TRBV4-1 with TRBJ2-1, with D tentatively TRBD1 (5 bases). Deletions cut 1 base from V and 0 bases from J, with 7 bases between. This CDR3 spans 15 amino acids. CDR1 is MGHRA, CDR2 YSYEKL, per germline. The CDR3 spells CASSQGGGSYNEQFF. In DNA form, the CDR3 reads TGCGCCAGCAGCCAAGGGGGCGGCTCCTACAATGAGCAGTTCTTC.

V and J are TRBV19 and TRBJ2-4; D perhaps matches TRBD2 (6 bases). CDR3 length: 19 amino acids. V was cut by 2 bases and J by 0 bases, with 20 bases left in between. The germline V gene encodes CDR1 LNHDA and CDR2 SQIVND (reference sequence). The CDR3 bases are TGTGCCAGTAGTATAACCCCGACTAGGAGCGGCCCAGCCAAAAACATTCAGTACTTC. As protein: CASSITPTRSGPAKNIQYF.

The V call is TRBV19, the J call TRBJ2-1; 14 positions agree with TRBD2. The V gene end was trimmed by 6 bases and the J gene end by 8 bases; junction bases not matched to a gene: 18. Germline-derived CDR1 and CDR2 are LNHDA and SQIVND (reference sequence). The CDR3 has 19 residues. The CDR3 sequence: CASSSGLAGDLLLGDEQFF. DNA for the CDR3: TGTGCCAGTAGCTCGGGACTAGCGGGAGACCTCCTCTTGGGGGATGAGCAGTTCTTC.

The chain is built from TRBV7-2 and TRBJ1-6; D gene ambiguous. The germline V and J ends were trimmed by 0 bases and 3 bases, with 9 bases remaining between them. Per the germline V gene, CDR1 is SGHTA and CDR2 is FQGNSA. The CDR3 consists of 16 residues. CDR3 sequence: CASSLATGNYNSPLHF. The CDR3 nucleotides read TGTGCCAGCAGCTTAGCCACCGGGAACTATAATTCACCCCTCCACTTT.

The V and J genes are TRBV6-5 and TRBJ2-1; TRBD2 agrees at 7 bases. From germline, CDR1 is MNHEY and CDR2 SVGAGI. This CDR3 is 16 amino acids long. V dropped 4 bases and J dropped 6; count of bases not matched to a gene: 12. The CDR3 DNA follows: TGTGCCAGCAGTTCCCCTGGGGGGGGGTTCGGCAATGAGCAGTTCTTC. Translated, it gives CASSSPGGGFGNEQFF.

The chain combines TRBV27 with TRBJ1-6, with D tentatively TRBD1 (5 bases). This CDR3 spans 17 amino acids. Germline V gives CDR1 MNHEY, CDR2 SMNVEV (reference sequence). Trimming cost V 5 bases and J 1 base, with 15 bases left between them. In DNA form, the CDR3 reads TGTGCCAGCAGTCTAGGGGTTTCTGGGTCCTATAATTCACCCCTCCACTTT. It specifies CASSLGVSGSYNSPLHF.

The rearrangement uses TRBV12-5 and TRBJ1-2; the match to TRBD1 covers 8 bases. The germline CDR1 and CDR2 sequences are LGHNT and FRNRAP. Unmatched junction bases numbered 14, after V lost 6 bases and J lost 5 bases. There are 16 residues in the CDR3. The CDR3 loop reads CASGLFLGQGGYGYTF. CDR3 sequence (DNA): TGTGCTAGTGGCTTGTTCCTTGGACAGGGAGGGTATGGCTACACCTTC.

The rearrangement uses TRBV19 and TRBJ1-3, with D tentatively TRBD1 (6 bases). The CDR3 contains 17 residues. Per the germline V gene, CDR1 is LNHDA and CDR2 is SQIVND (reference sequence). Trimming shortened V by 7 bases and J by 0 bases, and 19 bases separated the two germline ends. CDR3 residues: CASTLDSFESSGNTIYF. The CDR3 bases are TGTGCCAGTACCTTGGACAGTTTCGAGAGCTCTGGAAACACCATATATTTT.

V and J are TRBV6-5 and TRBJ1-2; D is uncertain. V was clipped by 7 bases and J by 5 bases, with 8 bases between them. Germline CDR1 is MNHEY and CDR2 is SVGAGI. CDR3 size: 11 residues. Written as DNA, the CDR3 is TGTGCCAGCATAAGTAGATATGGCTACACCTTC. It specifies CASISRYGYTF.

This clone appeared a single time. CDR3 residues: CASSTGTDYGYTF. The DNA of the CDR3 is TGTGCCAGCAGTACGGGGACAGACTATGGCTACACCTTC. This chain connects TRBV6-2 or TRBV6-3 to TRBJ1-2; 7 bases map to TRBD1. V trimming: 5 bases; J trimming: 3 bases; junction bases outside the gene matches: 3. Germline V gene sequence: CDR1 MNHEY, CDR2 SVGEGT. This CDR3 comprises 13 residues.

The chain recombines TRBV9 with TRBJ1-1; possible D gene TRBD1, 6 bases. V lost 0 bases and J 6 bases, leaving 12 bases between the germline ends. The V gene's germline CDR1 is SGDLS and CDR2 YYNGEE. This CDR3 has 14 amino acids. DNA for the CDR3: TGTGCCAGCAGCGTAGTGGGCAGGGGTGCTGAAGCTTTCTTT. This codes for CASSVVGRGAEAFF. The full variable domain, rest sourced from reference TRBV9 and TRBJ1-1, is DSGVTQTPKHLITATGQRVTLRCSPRSGDLSVYWYQQSLDQGLQFLIQYYNGEERAKGNILERFSAQQFPDLHSELNLSSLELGDSALYFCASSVVGRGAEAFFGQGTRLTVV.

This chain's CDR3 is CATSRDLRGMPQHF. CDR3 DNA: TGTGCCACCAGCAGAGATTTGAGGGGGATGCCCCAGCATTTT. The chain uses TRBV15 and TRBJ1-5, with D possibly being TRBD1 (6 bases). From germline, CDR1 is LNHNV and CDR2 YYDKDF (reference sequence). The V end lost 0 bases, the J end lost 9 bases, and 12 bases lay between the germline ends. CDR3 length: 14 residues.

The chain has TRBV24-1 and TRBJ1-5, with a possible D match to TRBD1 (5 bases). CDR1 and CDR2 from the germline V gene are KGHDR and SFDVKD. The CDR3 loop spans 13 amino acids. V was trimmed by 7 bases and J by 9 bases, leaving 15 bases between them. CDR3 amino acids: CATRPGPGGPQHF. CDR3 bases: TGTGCCACCAGACCCGGGCCCGGGGGGCCCCAGCATTTT.

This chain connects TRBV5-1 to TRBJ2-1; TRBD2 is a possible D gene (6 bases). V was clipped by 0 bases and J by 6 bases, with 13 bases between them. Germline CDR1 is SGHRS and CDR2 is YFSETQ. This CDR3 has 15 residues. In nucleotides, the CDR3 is TGCGCCAGCAGCTTGGCCGGAATAGCGGTCAATGAGCAGTTCTTC. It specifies CASSLAGIAVNEQFF.

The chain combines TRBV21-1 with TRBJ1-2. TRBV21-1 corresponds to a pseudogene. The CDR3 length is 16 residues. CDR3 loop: CASSKVSRWRGNGYTF. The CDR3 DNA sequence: TGTGCCAGCAGCAAAGTATCTAGGTGGCGGGGGAATGGCTACACCTTC.

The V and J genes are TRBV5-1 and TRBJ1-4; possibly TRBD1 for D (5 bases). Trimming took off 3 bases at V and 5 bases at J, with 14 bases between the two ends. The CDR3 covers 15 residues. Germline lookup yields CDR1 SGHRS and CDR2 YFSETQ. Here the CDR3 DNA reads TGCGCCAGCAGCTCAGCTCAGGGTTCAAATGAAAAACTGTTTTTT. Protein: CASSSAQGSNEKLFF.

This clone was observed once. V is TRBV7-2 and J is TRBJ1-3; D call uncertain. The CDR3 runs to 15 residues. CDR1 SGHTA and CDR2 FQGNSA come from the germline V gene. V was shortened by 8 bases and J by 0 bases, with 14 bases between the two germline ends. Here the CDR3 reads CASVNGGYSGNTIYF. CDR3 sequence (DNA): TGTGCCAGCGTCAATGGCGGTTACTCTGGAAACACCATATATTTT.

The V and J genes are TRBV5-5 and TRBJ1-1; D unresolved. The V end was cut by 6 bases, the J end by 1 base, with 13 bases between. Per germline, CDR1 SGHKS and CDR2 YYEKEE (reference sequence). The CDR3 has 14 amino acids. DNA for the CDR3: TGTGCCAGCACTCCCGGGTATAGGAACACTGAAGCTTTCTTT. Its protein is CASTPGYRNTEAFF.